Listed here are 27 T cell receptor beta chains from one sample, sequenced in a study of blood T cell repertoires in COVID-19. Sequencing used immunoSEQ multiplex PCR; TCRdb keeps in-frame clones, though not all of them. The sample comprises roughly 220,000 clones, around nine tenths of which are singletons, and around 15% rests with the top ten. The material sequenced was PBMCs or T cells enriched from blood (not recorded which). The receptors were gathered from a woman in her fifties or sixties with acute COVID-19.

The CDR3 DNA reads as TGTGCCAGCAGCTTAGTCAGTCAAGAGACCCAGTACTTC. Protein sequence: CASSLVSQETQYF. This chain links TRBV7-8 with TRBJ2-5; D is undetermined. The CDR3 spans 13 residues. V was shortened by 1 base and J by 2 bases, with 5 bases between the two germline ends. The germline CDR1 and CDR2 sequences are SGHVS and FQNEAQ.

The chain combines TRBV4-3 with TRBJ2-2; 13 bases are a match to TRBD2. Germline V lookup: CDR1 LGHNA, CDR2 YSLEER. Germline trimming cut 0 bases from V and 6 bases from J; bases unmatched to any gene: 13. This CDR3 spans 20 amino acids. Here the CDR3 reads CASSQDTLGLAGLSAGELFF. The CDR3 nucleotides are TGCGCCAGCAGCCAAGATACCTTGGGACTAGCGGGACTGTCGGCCGGGGAGCTGTTTTTT.

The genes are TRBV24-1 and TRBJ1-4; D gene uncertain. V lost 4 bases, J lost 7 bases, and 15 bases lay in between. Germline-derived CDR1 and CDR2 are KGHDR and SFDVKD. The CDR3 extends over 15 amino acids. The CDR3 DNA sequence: TGTGCCACCAGTGACTCAAAAGGGAGTGGTGAAAAACTGTTTTTT. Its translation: CATSDSKGSGEKLFF.

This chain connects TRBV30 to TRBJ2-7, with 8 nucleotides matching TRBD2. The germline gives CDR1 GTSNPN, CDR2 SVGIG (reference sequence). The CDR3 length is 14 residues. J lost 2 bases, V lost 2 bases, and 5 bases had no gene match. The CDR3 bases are TGTGCCTGGAGTATCCAGCGGGGGACCTACGAGCAGTACTTC. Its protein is CAWSIQRGTYEQYF.

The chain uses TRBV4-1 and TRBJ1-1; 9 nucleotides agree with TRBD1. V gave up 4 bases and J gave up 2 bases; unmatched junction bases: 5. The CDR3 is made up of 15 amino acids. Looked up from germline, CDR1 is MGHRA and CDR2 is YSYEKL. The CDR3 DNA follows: TGCGCCAGCAGCCCCCTGACAGGGGGAAACACTGAAGCTTTCTTT. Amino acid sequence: CASSPLTGGNTEAFF.

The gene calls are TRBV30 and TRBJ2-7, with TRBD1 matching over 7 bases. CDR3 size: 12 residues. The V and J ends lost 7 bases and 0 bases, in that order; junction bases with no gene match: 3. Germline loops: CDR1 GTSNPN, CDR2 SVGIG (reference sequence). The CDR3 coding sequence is TGTGCCTACAGGGGCACCTCCTACGAGCAGTACTTC. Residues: CAYRGTSYEQYF.

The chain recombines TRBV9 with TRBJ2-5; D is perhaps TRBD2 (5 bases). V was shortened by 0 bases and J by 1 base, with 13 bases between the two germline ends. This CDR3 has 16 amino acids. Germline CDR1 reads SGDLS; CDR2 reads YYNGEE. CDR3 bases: TGTGCCAGCAGCGTAGAGCCGCGGGCAGGCCAAGAGACCCAGTACTTC. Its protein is CASSVEPRAGQETQYF.

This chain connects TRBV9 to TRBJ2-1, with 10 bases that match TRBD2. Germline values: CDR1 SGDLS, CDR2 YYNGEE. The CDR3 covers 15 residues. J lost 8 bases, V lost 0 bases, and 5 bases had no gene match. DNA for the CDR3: TGTGCCAGCAGCGTAGGAGGGCTAGCGGGAGATGAGCAGTTCTTC. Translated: CASSVGGLAGDEQFF. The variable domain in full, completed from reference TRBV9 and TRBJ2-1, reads DSGVTQTPKHLITATGQRVTLRCSPRSGDLSVYWYQQSLDQGLQFLIQYYNGEERAKGNILERFSAQQFPDLHSELNLSSLELGDSALYFCASSVGGLAGDEQFFGPGTRLTVL.

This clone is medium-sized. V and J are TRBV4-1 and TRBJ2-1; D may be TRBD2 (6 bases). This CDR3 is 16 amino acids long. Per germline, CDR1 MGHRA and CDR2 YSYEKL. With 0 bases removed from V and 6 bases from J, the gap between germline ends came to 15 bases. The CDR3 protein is CASSQDQGLGVNEQFF. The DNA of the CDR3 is TGCGCCAGCAGCCAAGATCAGGGACTGGGGGTCAATGAGCAGTTCTTC.

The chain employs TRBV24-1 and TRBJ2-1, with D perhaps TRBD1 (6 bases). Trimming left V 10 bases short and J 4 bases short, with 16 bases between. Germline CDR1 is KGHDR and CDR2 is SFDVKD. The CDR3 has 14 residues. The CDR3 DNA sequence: TGTGCCACAGTTGGGGGCGCCCCGTACAATGAGCAGTTCTTC. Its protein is CATVGGAPYNEQFF.

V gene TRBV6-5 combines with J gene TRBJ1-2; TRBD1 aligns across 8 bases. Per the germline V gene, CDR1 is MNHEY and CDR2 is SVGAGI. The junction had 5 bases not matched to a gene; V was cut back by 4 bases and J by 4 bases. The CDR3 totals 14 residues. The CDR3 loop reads CASSSQGAGYGYTF. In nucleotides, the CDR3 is TGTGCCAGCAGTTCTCAGGGGGCTGGCTATGGCTACACCTTC.

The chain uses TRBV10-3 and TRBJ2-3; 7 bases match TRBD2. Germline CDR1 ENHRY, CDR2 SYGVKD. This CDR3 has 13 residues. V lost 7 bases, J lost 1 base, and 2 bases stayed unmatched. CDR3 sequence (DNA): TGTGCCATCACGAGCGGGGGCACAGATACGCAGTATTTT. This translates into CAITSGGTDTQYF.

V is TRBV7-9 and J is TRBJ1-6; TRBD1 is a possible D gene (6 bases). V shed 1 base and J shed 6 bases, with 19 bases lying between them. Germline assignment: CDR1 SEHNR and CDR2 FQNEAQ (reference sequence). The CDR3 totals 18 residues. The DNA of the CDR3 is TGTGCCAGCAGCTTAGTTTTAACGGCAGGGGCGGGTAATTCACCCCTCCACTTT. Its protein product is CASSLVLTAGAGNSPLHF. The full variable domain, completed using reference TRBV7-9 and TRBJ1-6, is DTGVSQNPRHKITKRGQNVTFRCDPISEHNRLYWYRQTLGQGPEFLTYFQNEAQLEKSRLLSDRFSAERPKGSFSTLEIQRTEQGDSAMYLCASSLVLTAGAGNSPLHFGNGTRLTVT.

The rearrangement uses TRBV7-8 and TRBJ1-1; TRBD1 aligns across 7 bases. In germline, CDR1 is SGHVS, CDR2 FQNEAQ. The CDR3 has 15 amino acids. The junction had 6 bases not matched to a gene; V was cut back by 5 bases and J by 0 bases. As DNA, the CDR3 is TGTGCCAGCAGCCGAGGGGACAGAATGAACACTGAAGCTTTCTTT. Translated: CASSRGDRMNTEAFF. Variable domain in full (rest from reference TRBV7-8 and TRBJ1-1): GAGVSQSPRYKVAKRGQDVALRCDPISGHVSLFWYQQALGQGPEFLTYFQNEAQLDKSGLPSDRFFAERPEGSVSTLKIQRTQQEDSAVYLCASSRGDRMNTEAFFGQGTRLTVV.

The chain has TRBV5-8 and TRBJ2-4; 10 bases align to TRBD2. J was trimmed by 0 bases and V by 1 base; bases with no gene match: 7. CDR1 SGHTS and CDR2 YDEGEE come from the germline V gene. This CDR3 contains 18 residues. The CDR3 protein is CASSLKLAGMVAKNIQYF. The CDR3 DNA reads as TGTGCCAGCAGCTTGAAACTAGCGGGAATGGTAGCCAAAAACATTCAGTACTTC.

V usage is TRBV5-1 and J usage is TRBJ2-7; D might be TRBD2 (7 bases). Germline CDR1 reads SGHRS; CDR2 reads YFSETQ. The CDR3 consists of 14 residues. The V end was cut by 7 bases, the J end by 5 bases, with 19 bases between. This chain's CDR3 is CASQTGGAPHEQYF. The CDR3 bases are TGCGCCAGCCAAACTGGGGGGGCGCCCCACGAGCAGTACTTC.

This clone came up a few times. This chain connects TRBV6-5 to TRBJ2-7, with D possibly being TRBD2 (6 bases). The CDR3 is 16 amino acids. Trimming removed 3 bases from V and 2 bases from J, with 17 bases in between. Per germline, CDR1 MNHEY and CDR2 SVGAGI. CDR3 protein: CASSYLALGLPYEQYF. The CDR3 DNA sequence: TGTGCCAGCAGTTATTTGGCCCTCGGACTACCCTACGAGCAGTACTTC.

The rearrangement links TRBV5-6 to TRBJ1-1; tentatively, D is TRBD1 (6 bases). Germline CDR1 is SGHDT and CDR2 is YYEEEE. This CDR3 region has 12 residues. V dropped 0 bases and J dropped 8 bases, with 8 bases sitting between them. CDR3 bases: TGTGCCAGCAGCTTGGTTACAGGGGAAGCTTTCTTT. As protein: CASSLVTGEAFF.

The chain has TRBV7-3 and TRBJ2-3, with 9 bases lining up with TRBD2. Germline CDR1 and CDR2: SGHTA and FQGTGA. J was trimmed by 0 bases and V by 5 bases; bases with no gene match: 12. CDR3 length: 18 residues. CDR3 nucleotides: TGTGCCAGCAGCCGTAGTGGCCTAGCGGGACGGAGCACAGATACGCAGTATTTT. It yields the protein CASSRSGLAGRSTDTQYF.

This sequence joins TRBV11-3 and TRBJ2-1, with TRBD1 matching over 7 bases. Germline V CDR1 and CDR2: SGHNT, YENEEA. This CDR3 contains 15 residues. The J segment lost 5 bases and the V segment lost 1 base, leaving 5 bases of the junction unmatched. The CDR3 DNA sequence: TGTGCCAGCAGCTTAGTGGGGACAGCGAACAATGAGCAGTTCTTC. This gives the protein CASSLVGTANNEQFF.

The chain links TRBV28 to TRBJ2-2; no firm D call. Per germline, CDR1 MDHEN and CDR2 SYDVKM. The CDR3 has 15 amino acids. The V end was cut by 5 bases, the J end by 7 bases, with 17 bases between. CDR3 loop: CASSPRPSVGGELFF. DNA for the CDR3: TGTGCCAGCAGTCCCCGTCCCTCTGTCGGCGGGGAGCTGTTTTTT.

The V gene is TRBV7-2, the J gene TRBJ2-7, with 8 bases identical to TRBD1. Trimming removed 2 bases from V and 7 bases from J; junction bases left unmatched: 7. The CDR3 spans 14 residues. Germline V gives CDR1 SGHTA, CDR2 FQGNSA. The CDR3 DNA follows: TGTGCCAGCAGCTTAAGGACAGGGAACGGGGAGCAGTACTTC. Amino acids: CASSLRTGNGEQYF.

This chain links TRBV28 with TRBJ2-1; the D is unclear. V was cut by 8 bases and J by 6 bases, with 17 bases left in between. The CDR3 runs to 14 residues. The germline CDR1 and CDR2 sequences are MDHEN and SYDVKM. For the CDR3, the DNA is TGTGCCAGCCATACCCTTTTGAGAGGCAATGAGCAGTTCTTC. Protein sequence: CASHTLLRGNEQFF.

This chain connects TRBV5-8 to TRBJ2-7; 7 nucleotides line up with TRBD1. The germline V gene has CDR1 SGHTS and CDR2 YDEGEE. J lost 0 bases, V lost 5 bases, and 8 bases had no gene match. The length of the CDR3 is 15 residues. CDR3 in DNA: TGTGCCAGCAGGCACTCTGGGACAGTCTCCTACGAGCAGTACTTC. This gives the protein CASRHSGTVSYEQYF.

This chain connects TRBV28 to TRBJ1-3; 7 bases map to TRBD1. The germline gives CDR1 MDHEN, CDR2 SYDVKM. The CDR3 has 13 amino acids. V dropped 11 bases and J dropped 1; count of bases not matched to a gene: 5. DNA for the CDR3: TGTGCCTGCTCGACAGGGTCTGGAAACACCATATATTTT. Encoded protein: CACSTGSGNTIYF.

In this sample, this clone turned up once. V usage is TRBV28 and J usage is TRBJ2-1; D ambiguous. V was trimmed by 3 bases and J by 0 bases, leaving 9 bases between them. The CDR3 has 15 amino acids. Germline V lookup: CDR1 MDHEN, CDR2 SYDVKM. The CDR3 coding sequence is TGTGCCAGCAGTTTGACGCGGAGCTCCTACAATGAGCAGTTCTTC. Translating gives CASSLTRSSYNEQFF.

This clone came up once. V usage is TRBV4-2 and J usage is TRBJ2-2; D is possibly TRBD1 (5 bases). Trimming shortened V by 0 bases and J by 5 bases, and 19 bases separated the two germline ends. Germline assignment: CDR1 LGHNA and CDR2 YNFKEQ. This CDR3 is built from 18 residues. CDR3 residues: CASSQEDGAVYLTGELFF. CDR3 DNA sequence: TGTGCCAGCAGCCAAGAAGATGGGGCGGTCTACCTGACCGGGGAGCTGTTTTTT.